A single sample gave rise to the 17 T cell receptor beta chains below, sequenced in a study of T cells in localized non-small cell lung cancer. Only in-frame clones appear in the TCRdb table, and some are missing; sequencing was by immunoSEQ multiplex PCR. The profile covers roughly 30,000 clones, with 94% appearing a single time and about 0.73% taken by the ten largest. This specimen consisted of peripheral blood, obtained before any cancer treatment. The receptor set was obtained from a woman between 40 and 69 years old with stage I lung adenocarcinoma.

The genes are TRBV18 and TRBJ2-2; 11 bases agree with TRBD1. J gave up 0 bases and V 8 bases, and 2 bases lay outside the gene matches. The CDR3 is 15 residues long. Germline lookup yields CDR1 KGHSH and CDR2 LQKENI. CDR3 in amino acids: CASTGQGANTGELFF. The CDR3 nucleotides read TGTGCCAGCACGGGACAGGGGGCGAACACCGGGGAGCTGTTTTTT.

This chain connects TRBV7-2 to TRBJ2-3, with a possible D match to TRBD1 (6 bases). Looked up from germline, CDR1 is SGHTA and CDR2 is FQGNSA. The CDR3 sequence is 13 residues long. V was cut by 6 bases and J by 5 bases, with 12 bases left in between. CDR3 nucleotide sequence: TGTGCCAGCAGGGGGGCAGGGATAGATACGCAGTATTTT. It specifies CASRGAGIDTQYF.

This chain connects TRBV7-8 to TRBJ2-7; D gene uncertain. The CDR3 extends over 13 amino acids. V was trimmed by 10 bases and J by 3 bases, leaving 16 bases between them. The germline CDR1 and CDR2 sequences are SGHVS and FQNEAQ. CDR3 in amino acids: CATGYRPFYEQYF. Written as DNA, the CDR3 is TGTGCCACCGGGTACCGACCTTTCTACGAGCAGTACTTC.

This chain uses TRBV14 with TRBJ1-1; D gene unclear. Trimming removed 1 base at V and 4 bases at J, with 13 bases between. The CDR3 has 15 residues. The germline CDR1 and CDR2 sequences are SGHDN and FVKESK. This chain's CDR3 is CASSQVAGMGTEAFF. DNA for the CDR3: TGTGCCAGCAGCCAAGTCGCCGGGATGGGCACTGAAGCTTTCTTT.

The chain links TRBV23-1 to TRBJ2-5, with D unresolved. TRBV23-1 is treated as an ORF (open reading frame) with a function not yet certain. V was cut by 0 bases and J by 5 bases, with 13 bases left in between. The CDR3 loop spans 15 amino acids. CDR3 nucleotide sequence: TGCGCCAGCAGTCAATCGACGAGAACCCATGAGACCCAGTACTTC. This translates into CASSQSTRTHETQYF.

This chain uses TRBV5-4 with TRBJ2-5; D tentatively fits TRBD1 or TRBD2 (5 bases each). This CDR3 contains 14 residues. The V end was cut by 5 bases, the J end by 5 bases, with 16 bases between. CDR1 SGHNT and CDR2 YYREEE come from the germline V gene (reference sequence). The CDR3 sequence is CASSAGSREETQYF. The CDR3 DNA reads as TGTGCCAGCAGTGCAGGGAGTCGTGAGGAGACCCAGTACTTC.

J is TRBJ1-1 and V is TRBV6-5, with 9 bases fitting TRBD1. CDR1 and CDR2 (germline): MNHEY, SVGAGI. The CDR3 totals 13 residues. The V and J ends lost 11 bases and 1 base, in that order; junction bases with no gene match: 5. The CDR3, as DNA: TGTGCCTCCGAGGGACAGGGGAACACTGAAGCTTTCTTT. This translates into CASEGQGNTEAFF.

The chain couples TRBV9 to TRBJ2-2, with a possible D match to TRBD2 (6 bases). Trimming left V 6 bases short and J 0 bases short, with 15 bases between. Germline CDR1 SGDLS, CDR2 YYNGEE. The CDR3 runs 16 residues. The CDR3 DNA reads as TGTGCCAGCAATAAACTAGCCCCTCCGAACACCGGGGAGCTGTTTTTT. Its protein product is CASNKLAPPNTGELFF.

The J gene is TRBJ1-2, the V gene TRBV7-8, with no clear D. Trimming stripped 5 bases from V and 13 bases from J, with 14 bases between. The CDR3 consists of 11 residues. The germline V gene encodes CDR1 SGHVS and CDR2 FQNEAQ. CDR3 protein: CASSPHLTPTF. CDR3 nucleotide sequence: TGTGCCAGCAGCCCCCACTTAACCCCCACCTTC.

J is TRBJ2-1 and V is TRBV14, with D tentatively TRBD2 (7 bases). The CDR3 contains 15 residues. The germline CDR1 and CDR2 sequences are SGHDN and FVKESK. Trimming took 4 bases from V and 3 from J, leaving 13 bases between them. The CDR3 region is CASSLNRDYYNEQFF. In nucleotides, the CDR3 is TGTGCCAGCAGCCTTAACAGGGACTACTACAATGAGCAGTTCTTC.

CDR3: CASSQDSTTNYGYTF. The CDR3 DNA reads as TGCGCCAGCAGCCAAGACTCAACTACTAACTATGGCTACACCTTC. J is TRBJ1-2 and V is TRBV4-3; unclear D gene. The germline V gene encodes CDR1 LGHNA and CDR2 YSLEER. V lost 0 bases and J lost 0, with 8 bases in between. This CDR3 comprises 15 residues.

The chain recombines TRBV5-1 with TRBJ2-6; D may match TRBD1 or TRBD2 (7 bases each). The V and J ends lost 3 bases and 0 bases respectively, with 16 bases between them. The CDR3 runs to 18 residues. CDR1 and CDR2 (germline): SGHRS, YFSETQ. The CDR3 sequence: CASSSGRGGFSGANVLTF. The CDR3 DNA reads TGCGCCAGCAGCTCTGGCAGGGGGGGTTTCTCTGGGGCCAACGTCCTGACTTTC.

The gene calls are TRBV7-2 and TRBJ1-2, with D possibly matching TRBD1 (5 bases). This CDR3 is 12 amino acids long. CDR1 is SGHTA, CDR2 FQGNSA, per germline. Trimming shortened V by 4 bases and J by 7 bases, and 10 bases separated the two germline ends. DNA for the CDR3: TGTGCCAGCAGCTCGGGGGTTTCTGGCTACACCTTC. It yields the protein CASSSGVSGYTF.

V gene TRBV9 combines with J gene TRBJ2-2; D gene ambiguous. V lost 0 bases and J 6 bases, leaving 9 bases between the germline ends. The CDR3 runs 14 residues. Germline-derived CDR1 and CDR2 are SGDLS and YYNGEE. The CDR3 loop reads CASSVERKAGELFF. CDR3 in DNA: TGTGCCAGCAGCGTAGAGAGGAAGGCCGGGGAGCTGTTTTTT.

The chain links TRBV6-5 to TRBJ2-2, with 7 bases that match TRBD1. Germline CDR1 is MNHEY and CDR2 is SVGAGI. Germline trimming cut 6 bases from V and 2 bases from J; bases unmatched to any gene: 6. This CDR3 has 15 residues. The CDR3 region is CASRWTGYNTGELFF. The CDR3 nucleotides read TGTGCCAGCAGGTGGACAGGTTATAACACCGGGGAGCTGTTTTTT.

This clone appeared once. The rearrangement joins TRBV14 to TRBJ2-2; D uncertain. This CDR3 spans 13 amino acids. Germline CDR1 and CDR2: SGHDN and FVKESK. Trimming removed 2 bases at V and 6 bases at J, with 7 bases between. The CDR3 here is CASSQYMSGELFF. The DNA of the CDR3 is TGTGCCAGCAGCCAATATATGTCCGGGGAGCTGTTTTTT.

The genes are TRBV14 and TRBJ2-2; D is ambiguous. The germline V and J ends were trimmed by 2 bases and 3 bases, with 10 bases remaining between them. The CDR3 is 15 residues long. Germline-derived CDR1 and CDR2 are SGHDN and FVKESK. The CDR3 loop is CASSQRVVYTGELFF. As DNA, the CDR3 is TGTGCCAGCAGCCAAAGAGTCGTATACACCGGGGAGCTGTTTTTT.